The 20 T cell receptor beta chains below all came from one sample that was sequenced in a study of CD4 and CD8 cells across lung adenocarcinoma regions. Via MiXCR, TCRdb re-called the PCR reads, giving one row per CDR3 protein. The sample has about 20,000 distinct CDR3 sequences; around 51% are singletons. Sequenced material: CD8+ T cells from the center of a lung tumor. All receptors derive from a female donor with lung adenocarcinoma. The CD4 and CD8 labels of this study may be unreliable.

The rearrangement links TRBV9 to TRBJ2-6; D is ambiguous. Trimming took off 0 bases at V and 2 bases at J, with 6 bases between the two ends. Germline loops: CDR1 SGDLS, CDR2 YYNGEE. The CDR3 sequence is 15 residues long. CDR3 sequence: CASSVVGTGANVLTF. The CDR3 nucleotides read TGTGCCAGCAGCGTAGTAGGGACTGGGGCCAACGTCCTGACTTTC.

In its sample, this clonotype was seen a few times. J is TRBJ2-1 and V is TRBV9, with 11 bases lining up with TRBD2. Germline-derived CDR1 and CDR2 are SGDLS and YYNGEE. CDR3 length equals 15 residues. With 6 bases clipped from V and 5 bases from J, the junction kept 7 bases outside the gene matches. CDR3 sequence: CASNQLAGDNNEQFF. The CDR3 DNA reads as TGTGCCAGCAACCAACTAGCGGGAGATAACAATGAGCAGTTCTTC.

This chain joins TRBV6-1 and TRBJ1-2, with a tentative D call TRBD1 (5 bases). The germline V gene has CDR1 MNHNS and CDR2 SASEGT. The V and J ends lost 2 bases and 6 bases respectively, with 13 bases between them. The CDR3 extends over 14 amino acids. This chain's CDR3 is CASSEYGREDGYTF. The CDR3 DNA reads as TGTGCCAGCAGTGAATATGGCAGGGAGGATGGCTACACCTTC.

As for this clonotype: Its ends do not fully match the called genes, so a read error is possible. J is TRBJ2-3 and V is TRBV6-4, with no clear D. CDR3 length: 12 amino acids. Germline loops: CDR1 MRHNA, CDR2 SNTAGT. CDR3 in amino acids: CASKPFTDTQYF. In DNA form, the CDR3 reads TGTGCCAGCAAGCCCTTCACAGACACGCAGTATTTT.

As regards this clonotype: One junction end does not reproduce the germline sequence, and a read error may be involved. This chain uses TRBV27 with TRBJ2-4; D not certain. Germline V gene data show CDR1 as MNHEY and CDR2 as SMNVEV (reference sequence). CDR3 size: 13 residues. The CDR3: CASRGFVENILSF. CDR3 sequence (DNA): TGTGCCAGCAGAGGGTTTGTAGAAAACATCCTGTCTTTC.

Within the sample, this clonotype is medium-sized. This chain joins TRBV6-1 and TRBJ2-1; D unresolved. Matching the DNA end better, TRBJ2-7 makes the J call doubtful. Germline CDR1 is MNHNS and CDR2 is SASEGT. The CDR3 extends over 11 amino acids. CDR3 sequence: CASTRFYEQYF. CDR3 nucleotide sequence: TGTGCCAGCACGAGATTCTACGAGCAGTACTTC.

Points on this clonotype: One junction end disagrees with the germline gene, perhaps due to a read error. CDR3 protein: CAGIGSSGQDTQYF. DNA of the CDR3: TGTGCGGGCATAGGGTCTTCAGGCCAAGATACCCAGTATTTT. V and J are TRBV10-3 and TRBJ2-3; D unresolved. The CDR3 totals 14 residues. Per germline, CDR1 ENHRY and CDR2 SYGVKD.

Note on this clonotype: A read error may produce the germline difference seen at one junction end. V gene TRBV6-5 combines with J gene TRBJ2-3; 9 bases are a match to TRBD2. This CDR3 region has 16 residues. Germline CDR1 reads MNHEY; CDR2 reads SVGAGI. DNA for the CDR3: TGTGCCAGCAGTCACTCTGATAGCGGGAGCTCAAATACGCAGTATTTT. It codes for CASSHSDSGSSNTQYF.

In this sample, this clonotype is medium-sized. The V gene is TRBV7-2, the J gene TRBJ2-1; D not resolved. CDR1 and CDR2 (germline): SGHTA, FQGNSA. V dropped 0 bases and J dropped 9 bases, with 9 bases sitting between them. The CDR3 sequence is 13 residues long. The CDR3 region has the DNA TGTGCCAGCAGCTTAGCCGCCGTAAGTGAGCAGTTCTTC. This translates into CASSLAAVSEQFF.

The chain recombines TRBV25-1 with TRBJ2-1, with 7 bases matching TRBD1. The CDR3 consists of 18 residues. J gave up 6 bases and V 5 bases, and 19 bases lay outside the gene matches. Germline lookup yields CDR1 MGHDK and CDR2 SYGVNS. CDR3 in amino acids: CASSPTDGQEKRSNEQFF. The CDR3 coding sequence is TGTGCCAGCAGTCCCACTGATGGACAGGAGAAGAGGAGCAATGAGCAGTTCTTC.

This clonotype showed up many times. CDR3 in DNA: TGTGCCAGCAAACCGGGGGTTGACAATGAGCAGTTCTTC. Encoded protein: CASKPGVDNEQFF. This sequence joins TRBV6-1 and TRBJ2-1; D is possibly TRBD2 (6 bases). The CDR3 spans 13 residues. Germline V gives CDR1 MNHNS, CDR2 SASEGT. V lost 7 bases and J lost 5, with 12 bases in between.

At least ten counts were recorded for this clonotype. The chain is built from TRBV6-1 and TRBJ1-3; a possible D gene is TRBD1 (6 bases). V was cut by 1 base and J by 2 bases, with 15 bases left in between. The CDR3 consists of 17 residues. The germline V gene has CDR1 MNHNS and CDR2 SASEGT. CDR3 bases: TGTGCCAGCAGTGAAGTCCTCACAGGGACTACTGGAAACACCATATATTTT. It specifies CASSEVLTGTTGNTIYF.

Turning to this clonotype: The junction departs from germline at one end; a sequencing error may be responsible. The chain combines TRBV11-3 with TRBJ2-3; D is unclear. The CDR3 covers 13 residues. Germline V CDR1 and CDR2: SGHNT, YENEEA. The CDR3 DNA sequence: TGTGCCACCGGGCTCGGAGCCAAAGATACGCAGTATTTC. Residues: CATGLGAKDTQYF.

This clonotype was seen only a few times. The chain links TRBV20-1 to TRBJ2-1, with 11 bases lining up with TRBD2. V gave up 2 bases and J gave up 6 bases; unmatched junction bases: 6. Germline V gives CDR1 DFQATT, CDR2 SNEGSKA (reference sequence). The CDR3 consists of 15 residues. The CDR3 protein is CSARPGTSGRNEQFF. CDR3 nucleotides: TGCAGTGCTAGACCCGGGACTAGCGGACGCAATGAGCAGTTCTTC.

This clonotype was seen repeatedly, ten times or more. V is TRBV7-2 and J is TRBJ2-6, with D possibly TRBD1 on 6 matching bases. The germline CDR1 and CDR2 sequences are SGHTA and FQGNSA. Deletions cut 5 bases from V and 4 bases from J, with 21 bases between. The CDR3 length is 18 residues. The CDR3 is CASSPQGTLRLGANVLTF. The CDR3 coding sequence is TGTGCCAGCAGCCCCCAGGGGACCCTAAGATTGGGGGCCAACGTCCTGACTTTC. Based on the CDR3 plus reference TRBV7-2 and TRBJ2-6, the full variable domain is GAGVSQSPSNKVTEKGKDVELRCDPISGHTALYWYRQSLGQGLEFLIYFQGNSAPDKSGLPSDRFSAERTGGSVSTLTIQRTQQEDSAVYLCASSPQGTLRLGANVLTFGAGSRLTVL.

Concerning this clonotype itself: One junction end disagrees with the germline gene, perhaps due to a read error. The chain carries TRBV6-1 and TRBJ2-4; D possibly corresponds to TRBD2 (6 bases). Germline V lookup: CDR1 MNHNS, CDR2 SASEGT. The CDR3 sequence is 15 residues long. The CDR3 spells CARSAGLGGVNIQYF. The CDR3 DNA reads as TGTGCCCGCAGCGCGGGGCTGGGAGGCGTAAACATTCAGTACTTC.

This clonotype was detected only once. The chain is built from TRBV6-1 and TRBJ1-1; no reliable D call. The CDR3 contains 13 residues. Trimming took off 7 bases at V and 4 bases at J, with 13 bases between the two ends. Germline CDR1 and CDR2: MNHNS and SASEGT. Here the CDR3 reads CASIVGRRTEAFF. Written as DNA, the CDR3 is TGTGCCAGCATAGTGGGCAGACGCACTGAAGCTTTCTTT.

The chain's CDR3 is CFSREVGGRAKETQYF. The CDR3 DNA sequence: TGTTTTAGCAGGGAGGTCGGGGGCCGTGCCAAAGAGACCCAGTACTTC. J is TRBJ2-4 and V is TRBV6-1; D possibly matches TRBD1 or TRBD2 (6 bases each). The J call may be wrong; the DNA end is better matched by TRBJ2-5. In germline, CDR1 is MNHNS, CDR2 SASEGT. The CDR3 has 16 residues.

In this sample, this clonotype turned up a few times. The chain uses TRBV20-1 and TRBJ2-3, with D uncertain. Germline V gives CDR1 DFQATT, CDR2 SNEGSKA (reference sequence). This CDR3 has 10 amino acids. Trimming shortened V by 3 bases and J by 5 bases, and 3 bases separated the two germline ends. CDR3 sequence: CSASRDTQYF. CDR3 coding DNA: TGCAGTGCTAGCCGAGATACGCAGTATTTT.

The chain is built from TRBV6-1 and TRBJ2-2; D not resolved. The CDR3 is 11 amino acids. V was shortened by 7 bases and J by 7 bases, with 7 bases between the two germline ends. Germline CDR1 MNHNS, CDR2 SASEGT. CDR3 amino acids: CASIGNGELFF. CDR3 DNA: TGTGCCAGCATCGGAAACGGGGAGCTGTTTTTT.